The next 9 T cell receptor beta chains were all read from a single sample in a study of T cell responses to AZD1222 COVID-19 vaccine. Sequencing was performed with immunoSEQ multiplex PCR; in TCRdb, only in-frame clones are kept and a portion is missing. The data hold 74,000 or so clones, with roughly 81% observed a single time. The sequenced sample was peripheral blood, obtained on day 0 of AZD1222 vaccination. The source is an adult in good health.

This chain joins TRBV3-1 (or the pseudogene TRBV3-2) and TRBJ2-7, with D possibly matching TRBD2 (5 bases). Trimming left V 3 bases short and J 4 bases short, with 7 bases between. Looked up from germline, CDR1 is LGHDT and CDR2 is YNNKEL (reference sequence). This CDR3 spans 12 amino acids. CDR3 sequence (DNA): TGTGCCAGCAGCCATGCGGGTTACGAGCAGTACTTC. Translating it yields CASSHAGYEQYF.

This clone was picked up one time. The rearrangement uses TRBV2 and TRBJ1-2; 8 bases align to TRBD1. The V gene's germline CDR1 is SNHLY and CDR2 FYNNEI. The CDR3 runs to 13 residues. With V trimmed by 6 bases and J by 3 bases, 3 bases remained unmatched. The CDR3 reads CASRQGADYGYTF. The CDR3 nucleotides are TGTGCCAGCAGGCAGGGGGCCGACTATGGCTACACCTTC.

The gene calls are TRBV3-1 (or the pseudogene TRBV3-2) and TRBJ1-5, with D unclear. V lost 6 bases and J lost 4, with 7 bases in between. The V gene's germline CDR1 is LGHDT and CDR2 YNNKEL (reference sequence). The CDR3 is made up of 12 amino acids. This chain's CDR3 is CASSQLNQPQHF. CDR3 sequence (DNA): TGTGCCAGCAGTCAGCTAAATCAGCCCCAGCATTTT.

The CDR3 region has the DNA TGTGCCAGTAGTATAGAAAGGGGGAGAACTGAAGCTTTCTTT. It is translated as CASSIERGRTEAFF. The rearrangement joins TRBV19 to TRBJ1-1, with TRBD1 as a possible D gene (6 bases). V lost 0 bases to trimming and J lost 5 bases, with 10 bases between them. CDR1 is LNHDA, CDR2 SQIVND, per germline (reference sequence). The CDR3 contains 14 residues.

This clone was observed a handful of times. J is TRBJ2-1 and V is TRBV27; 10 bases are shared with TRBD2. Germline-derived CDR1 and CDR2 are MNHEY and SMNVEV (reference sequence). CDR3 length: 14 residues. The V segment lost 6 bases and the J segment 7 bases; nucleotides outside the gene matches: 6. The CDR3 reads CASRAGGPGNEQFF. The CDR3 DNA sequence: TGTGCCAGCAGAGCGGGGGGGCCGGGGAATGAGCAGTTCTTC.

The rearrangement uses TRBV6-5 and TRBJ1-3; D is possibly TRBD1 (6 bases). Trimming left V 5 bases short and J 7 bases short, with 12 bases between. Germline-derived CDR1 and CDR2 are MNHEY and SVGAGI. This CDR3 has 13 residues. In DNA, the CDR3 is TGTGCCAGCAGTCCTACAGGGACCAACACCATATATTTT. Amino acid sequence: CASSPTGTNTIYF.

This clone has only a few counts. V usage is TRBV10-3 and J usage is TRBJ1-1, with D hard to call. V was shortened by 2 bases and J by 4 bases, with 11 bases between the two germline ends. This CDR3 has 14 amino acids. CDR1 is ENHRY, CDR2 SYGVKD, per germline. This CDR3 is CAISEGPPITEAFF. In nucleotides, the CDR3 is TGTGCCATCAGTGAGGGTCCTCCTATCACTGAAGCTTTCTTT.

CDR3 in amino acids: CATDPTGLADNEQFF. The CDR3 bases are TGTGCCACCGACCCCACGGGACTAGCGGATAATGAGCAGTTCTTC. The chain joins TRBV2 to TRBJ2-1; TRBD2 agrees at 11 bases. The CDR3 has 15 amino acids. Germline V gene sequence: CDR1 SNHLY, CDR2 FYNNEI. J lost 7 bases, V lost 10 bases, and 12 bases had no gene match.

The chain links TRBV3-1 (or the pseudogene TRBV3-2) to TRBJ2-7; 10 positions agree with TRBD1. The CDR3 loop spans 19 amino acids. CDR1 LGHDT and CDR2 YNNKEL come from the germline V gene (reference sequence). V lost 0 bases to trimming and J lost 0 bases; unmatched junction nucleotides: 11. CDR3 coding DNA: TGTGCCAGCAGCCAAGATCAGGGGACAGGGGTTTTTCTCTCCTACGAGCAGTACTTC. Translating it yields CASSQDQGTGVFLSYEQYF.